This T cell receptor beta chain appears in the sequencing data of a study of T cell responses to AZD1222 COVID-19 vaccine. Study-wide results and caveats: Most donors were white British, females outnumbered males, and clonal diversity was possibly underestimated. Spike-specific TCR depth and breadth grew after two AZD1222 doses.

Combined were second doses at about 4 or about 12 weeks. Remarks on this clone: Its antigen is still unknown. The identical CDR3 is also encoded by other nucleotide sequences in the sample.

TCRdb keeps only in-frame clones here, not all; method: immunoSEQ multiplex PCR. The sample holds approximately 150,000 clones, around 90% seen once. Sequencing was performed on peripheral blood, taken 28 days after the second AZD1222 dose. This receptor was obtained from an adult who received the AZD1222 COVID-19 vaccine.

The CDR3 region has the DNA TGTGCCAGCAGTTCAGGGTGGCGCACTGAAGCTTTCTTT. As protein: CASSSGWRTEAFF. V and J are TRBV7-2 and TRBJ1-1; a weak D match, TRBD1 (5 bases). CDR3 length: 13 amino acids. Trimming pared 6 bases from V and 4 bases from J, leaving 12 bases between. The V gene's germline CDR1 is SGHTA and CDR2 FQGNSA.